This TCR beta chain was observed in a study of blood T cell repertoires in COVID-19. Study at large: The study drew acute and convalescent COVID-19 samples from the United States, Italy and Spain. T cells, B-cell-depleted T cells, or PBMCs supplied cDNA or gDNA.

The CDR3 has 16 amino acids. The V gene's germline CDR1 is LGHDT and CDR2 YNNKEL (reference sequence). V lost 1 base to trimming and J lost 4 bases; unmatched junction nucleotides: 6. Original processing notes: Estimation of nucleated cell counts relied on the amplification of reference gene primers. Profiled with immunoSEQ multiplex PCR; TCRdb holds only in-frame clones, not every one. V and J calls plus clone size are reproduced from that table; the DNA served to infer D and trimming. The sample lists over 200,000 clones, around 86% seen once, with roughly 6% in the top ten. The chain has TRBV3-1 (or the pseudogene TRBV3-2) and TRBJ2-3; 9 bases agree with TRBD2. The TCR was taken from a man aged 60 to 75 who had recovered from COVID-19. Input material: peripheral blood. The DNA of the CDR3 is TGTGCCAGCAGCCAAGGGAATAGCGGGAGTGCAGATACGCAGTATTTT. As protein: CASSQGNSGSADTQYF.